This is a list of T cell receptor beta chains from one sample in a study of CD8+CD57+ T cells in acquired aplastic anemia. TCRdb called the reads again in MiXCR, with one record for every CDR3 protein. The sample gives some 120,000 distinct CDR3 sequences, more than 40% of which show up once; around 2.5% is in the top ten. The sample consisted of sorted CD4+, CD8+, or CD8+CD57+ T cells (not recorded which) from PBMCs. These receptor sequences come from a human donor in good health, serving as a control. CDR3s include the opening cysteine and the closing phenylalanine or tryptophan. D genes are given only for firm matches. Size is stated for part of the rows, as once, few or many counts, or as a class when the clone is expanded.

cdr3_length clone_size d_call j_call v_call cdr3_nt cdr3_aa
16 - TRBD2 TRBJ2-7 TRBV7-6 TGTGCCAGCAGCAAGAGGATAATAGCGGGGGGCTACGAGCAGTACTTC CASSKRIIAGGYEQYF
15 few TRBD2 TRBJ2-1 TRBV2 TGTGCCAGCAGGACGGGACTAGCGGGGTACAATGAGCAGTTCTTC CASRTGLAGYNEQFF
13 many - TRBJ1-2 TRBV7-9 TGTGCCAGCAGCTTACAGGAATTCTATGGCTACACCTTC CASSLQEFYGYTF
13 - TRBD1 TRBJ1-2 TRBV24-1 TGTGCCACCAGTGACGGACAGGGCTATGGCTACACCTTC CATSDGQGYGYTF
15 many - TRBJ1-6 TRBV7-2 TGTGCCAGCAGCTTAGTGGCGGAAAATAATTCACCCCTCCACTTT CASSLVAENNSPLHF
12 many - TRBJ2-7 TRBV5-6 TGTGCCAGCAGCTTAGGGTACTACGAGCAGTACTTC CASSLGYYEQYF
15 - - TRBJ1-2 TRBV10-3 TGTGCCATCAGTGTAAGGGATAGGGGGAGCTATGGCTACACCTTC CAISVRDRGSYGYTF
14 many - TRBJ1-2 TRBV5-4 TGTGCCAGCAGGGGGGAGACTACCCTCTATGGCTACACCTTC CASRGETTLYGYTF
14 many TRBD1 TRBJ2-7 TRBV7-2 TGTGCCAGCAGCCCCGGACAGGGGGCACGAGAGCAGTACTTC CASSPGQGAREQYF
15 - TRBD2 TRBJ2-1 TRBV20-1 TGCAGTGTCCCCTCTGGGACTAGCGGCTACAATGAGCAGTTCTTC CSVPSGTSGYNEQFF
13 many - TRBJ1-1 TRBV12-5 TGTGCTAGTGGTTCGCGGGGCGACACTGAAGCTTTCTTT CASGSRGDTEAFF
14 - TRBD1 TRBJ2-7 TRBV13 TGTGCCAGCAGTCACCGACAGGGTTCCTACGAGCAGTACTTC CASSHRQGSYEQYF
15 - - TRBJ2-7 TRBV15 TGTGCCACCAGCAGAGGAACAGGCATCTCCTACGAGCAGTACTTC CATSRGTGISYEQYF
11 many - TRBJ2-7 TRBV12-3/TRBV12-4 TGTGCCAGCAGTTTACGCGGCGAGCAGTACTTC CASSLRGEQYF
15 many - TRBJ2-2 TRBV7-2 TGTGCCAGCAGCTTAGGCGGAGGGAGGACCGGGGAGCTGTTTTTT CASSLGGGRTGELFF
11 many - TRBJ2-7 TRBV20-1 TGCAGTGCTAACCCCCGGGGCGAGCAGTACTTC CSANPRGEQYF
12 few - TRBJ2-7 TRBV10-3 TGTGCCACCCATGACAGCTCCTACGAGCAGTACTTC CATHDSSYEQYF
13 - - TRBJ1-2 TRBV7-9 TGTGCCAGCAGTAGCCAGTGGGACTATGGCTACACCTTC CASSSQWDYGYTF
13 - - TRBJ1-2 TRBV24-1 TGTGCCACGGACATTAGGTCTAACTATGGCTACACCTTC CATDIRSNYGYTF
13 few TRBD1 TRBJ2-1 TRBV7-2 TGTGCCAGCAGCTCCGGACAGGGGAATGAGCAGTTCTTC CASSSGQGNEQFF
14 - - TRBJ1-5 TRBV19 TGTGCCAGTCGCCCCGGAGGGGGTACAGATACGCAGCATTTT CASRPGGGTDTQHF
13 - - TRBJ2-7 TRBV19 TGTGCCAGTAGTATGGCCAGGGACTACGAGCAGTACTTC CASSMARDYEQYF
11 - - TRBJ1-3 TRBV28 TGTGCCAGCAGTTTAGAGGACACCATATATTTT CASSLEDTIYF
14 few - TRBJ1-1 TRBV19 TGTGCCAGTAGTCTGAAGACCCCGAACACTGAAGCTTTCTTT CASSLKTPNTEAFF
15 - - TRBJ2-7 TRBV15 TGTGCCACCAGCAGAGACCGACAGGACTCCTACGAGCAGTACTTC CATSRDRQDSYEQYF
16 - TRBD2 TRBJ2-1 TRBV7-3 TGTGCCAGTAGTATGCTTCGCGGGAGATTAGACAATGAGCAGTTCTTC CASSMLRGRLDNEQFF
14 - - TRBJ2-1 TRBV12-3/TRBV12-4 TGTGCCAGCAGTCTCGTCTCGGGCGACAATGAGCAGTTCTTC CASSLVSGDNEQFF
12 once - TRBJ1-4 TRBV7-2 TGTGCCAGCAGCCTCGACAGCGGAAAACTGTTTTTT CASSLDSGKLFF
14 many TRBD1 TRBJ2-3 TRBV20-1 TGCAGTGCGATCCCGGGACAGCATGGGGATACGCAGTATTTT CSAIPGQHGDTQYF
15 few TRBD1 TRBJ2-3 TRBV20-1 TGCAGTGCCGCCGACCGACAGGGGGGCACAGATACGCAGTATTTT CSAADRQGGTDTQYF
15 - - TRBJ2-7 TRBV7-9 TGTGCCAGCAGCTTAGGCCGGGACACCGGCAACGAGCAGTACTTC CASSLGRDTGNEQYF
12 few - TRBJ1-5 TRBV24-1 TGTGCCACCAGTGATGGGGGTCAGCCCCAGCATTTT CATSDGGQPQHF
14 once TRBD1 TRBJ1-2 TRBV18 TGTGCCAGCTCACCGGCCGGGACAGTCTATGGCTACACCTTC CASSPAGTVYGYTF
16 - TRBD2 TRBJ2-2 TRBV2 TGTGCCAGCAACCCCCTAGCGGGAGGGAACACCGGGGAGCTGTTTTTT CASNPLAGGNTGELFF
15 many - TRBJ1-1 TRBV6-2/TRBV6-3 TGTGCCAGCAGTCCCTGGGCTGCTGTGAACACTGAAGCTTTCTTT CASSPWAAVNTEAFF
15 many - TRBJ1-3 TRBV6-5 TGTGCCAGCAGTTACAGGGGTGTTTCTGGAAACACCATATATTTT CASSYRGVSGNTIYF
11 many - TRBJ1-3 TRBV12-3/TRBV12-4 TGTGCCAGCAGCCAAGAGTACACCATATATTTT CASSQEYTIYF
15 - TRBD2 TRBJ2-5 TRBV20-1 TGCAGTGCTAGTGCTAGCGGGGGAAACTGGGAGACCCAGTACTTC CSASASGGNWETQYF
16 - TRBD1 TRBJ2-2 TRBV25-1 TGTGCCAGCAGTCCATGGACAGGGCAGAACACCGGGGAGCTGTTTTTT CASSPWTGQNTGELFF
13 - - TRBJ1-5 TRBV29-1 TGCAGCGTTGTGGTCTCGAGCAATCAGCCCCAGCATTTT CSVVVSSNQPQHF
16 medium-sized - TRBJ2-7 TRBV29-1 TGCAGCGTGGAGGTCGGGAGGACAGATAGATCCTACGAGCAGTACTTC CSVEVGRTDRSYEQYF
12 medium-sized - TRBJ1-1 TRBV2 TGTGCCAGCAGTGAATGGGGAACTGAAGCTTTCTTT CASSEWGTEAFF
14 - - TRBJ1-2 TRBV2 TGTGCCAGCAGTGAAGGGCAGGGTTATTATGGCTACACCTTC CASSEGQGYYGYTF
14 - TRBD1 TRBJ1-2 TRBV5-4 TGTGCCAGCAGATGGACAGGGACCACCTATGGCTACACCTTC CASRWTGTTYGYTF
16 - TRBD1 TRBJ2-7 TRBV7-6 TGTGCCAGCAGCGACATACGGGGACAGGGGGCGAGGGAGCAGTACTTC CASSDIRGQGAREQYF
12 many - TRBJ2-5 TRBV5-4 TGTGCCAGCTCCGAAGCGCACGAGACCCAGTACTTC CASSEAHETQYF
15 - - TRBJ1-3 TRBV12-3/TRBV12-4 TGTGCCAGCGGCCACACAGGGAGCTCTGGAAACACCATATATTTT CASGHTGSSGNTIYF
14 - TRBD1 TRBJ2-7 TRBV5-1 TGCGCCAGCAGCGCGGACAGGGACTTCTACGAGCAGTACTTC CASSADRDFYEQYF
15 many - TRBJ2-5 TRBV12-3/TRBV12-4 TGTGCCAGCTCAAACTCCGGGACTGCCGGGGAGACCCAGTACTTC CASSNSGTAGETQYF
12 - TRBD1 TRBJ2-3 TRBV29-1 TGCAGCGTTGGGGACAGGACAGATACGCAGTATTTT CSVGDRTDTQYF
14 many - TRBJ1-2 TRBV5-6 TGTGCCAGCAGCTTGGGACTGCAGCTCTATGGCTACACCTTC CASSLGLQLYGYTF
13 few - TRBJ1-6 TRBV10-2 TGCGCCAGCAGTGCAGGGGACAATTCACCCCTCCACTTT CASSAGDNSPLHF
12 - - TRBJ1-2 TRBV9 TGTGCCAGCAGCCTGGGGATTGGTGGCTACACCTTC CASSLGIGGYTF
13 - - TRBJ1-6 TRBV19 TGTGCCAGTAGTATTACCAGGGATTCACCCCTCCACTTT CASSITRDSPLHF